This T cell receptor beta chain is from a study of technical replicates of blood from a few donors. V lost 6 bases and J 6 bases, leaving 11 bases between the germline ends. CDR1 and CDR2 from the germline V gene are MDHEN and SYDVKM. This CDR3 contains 13 residues. TCRdb's table, derived via immunoSEQ multiplex PCR, lists solely in-frame clones and lacks some. There are tens of thousands of clones in the sample; more than 85% occur only once, and approximately 0.4% lies in the top ten. Sequenced material: T cells isolated from PBMCs. V usage is TRBV28 and J usage is TRBJ2-2, with D possibly being TRBD2 (5 bases). This clonotype originated in a human donor in good health. Some clones in this sample may be carry-over from other donors' samples. CDR3 DNA sequence: TGTGCCAGCAGAGCTGGAGGCGCCGGGGAGCTGTTTTTT. It translates to CASRAGGAGELFF.